The following is a TCR beta chain sequence with its context. The record originates from a study of CD8+CD57+ T cells in acquired aplastic anemia. The germline CDR1 and CDR2 sequences are SNHLY and FYNNEI. Trimming removed 6 bases at V and 7 bases at J, with 10 bases between. CDR3 length: 13 residues. Genomic DNA provided the template from which TCR beta VDJ and CDR3 profiles were obtained. TCRdb redid the calling of the reads with MiXCR, one entry per CDR3 protein. The table has 200,000 to 300,000 distinct CDR3 sequences, about 80% seen once. Sequencing involved patients with CD8+CD57+ cell expansion previously shown by flow cytometry.

This chain links TRBV2 with TRBJ1-6; no reliable D call. The clonotype comes from a human donor with aplastic anemia. Sequencing used sorted CD4+, CD8+, or CD8+CD57+ T cells (not recorded which) from PBMCs. This CDR3 reads CASSLYGNSPLHF. Written as DNA, the CDR3 is TGTGCCAGCAGCTTGTACGGGAATTCACCCCTCCACTTT.